This T cell receptor (beta chain) was recorded in a study of T cells after yellow fever vaccination. General study findings and limits: Weaker overall, the secondary response nonetheless peaked faster (day 5 versus 15).

The germline CDR1 and CDR2 sequences are SNHLY and FYNNEI. The length of the CDR3 is 16 residues. Template-switching 5'RACE yielded the TCR cDNA; a universal primer site and UMIs were added in the process. Via MiXCR, TCRdb re-called the 5' RACE reads, giving one row per CDR3 protein. The sample holds approximately 300,000 distinct CDR3 sequences, about 10% seen once. With regard to this clonotype: Its matching antigen is unknown. The junction differs from germline at one of its ends, possibly a read error.

This clonotype originated in a man aged 18 to 35 who received the YFV17D yellow fever vaccine. This sequence joins TRBV2 and TRBJ2-4; unclear D gene. Sequences were derived from CD4+ T cells sorted from PBMCs, sampled 45 days after the yellow fever booster vaccination. CDR3 sequence: CASGSTLTAAKSIQYF. The CDR3 region has the DNA TGTGCCAGCGGCTCCACTTTAACCGCAGCCAAAAGCATTCAGTACTTC.